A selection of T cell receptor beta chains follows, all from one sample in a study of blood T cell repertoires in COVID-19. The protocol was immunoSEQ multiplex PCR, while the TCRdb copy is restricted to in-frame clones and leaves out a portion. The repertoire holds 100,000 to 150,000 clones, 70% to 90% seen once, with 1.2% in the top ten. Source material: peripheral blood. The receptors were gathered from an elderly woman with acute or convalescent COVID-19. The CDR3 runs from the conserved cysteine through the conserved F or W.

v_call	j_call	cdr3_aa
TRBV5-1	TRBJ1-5	CASSEGQGRQPQHF
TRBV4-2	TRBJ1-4	CASSQGGAGGNEKLFF
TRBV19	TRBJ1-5	CASGPQPQHF
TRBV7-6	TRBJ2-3	CASSLAGTSGGAGTDTQYF
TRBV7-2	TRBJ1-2	CASSSGQGWYGYTF
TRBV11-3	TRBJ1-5	CASSLDEGGALQPQHF
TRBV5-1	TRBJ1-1	CASSPDMNTEAFF
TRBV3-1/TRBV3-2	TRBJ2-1	CASSQVWSGASYNEQFF
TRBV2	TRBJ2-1	CASSGGLAGFNEQFF
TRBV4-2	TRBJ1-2	CASSQVEGTAVAGYTF
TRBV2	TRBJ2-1	CASSVPGRGSYNEQFF
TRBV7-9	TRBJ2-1	CASSLAVAGGIEQFF
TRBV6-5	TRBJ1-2	CASIGNRDRGKYTF
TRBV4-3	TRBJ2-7	CASSPSSGASYEQYF